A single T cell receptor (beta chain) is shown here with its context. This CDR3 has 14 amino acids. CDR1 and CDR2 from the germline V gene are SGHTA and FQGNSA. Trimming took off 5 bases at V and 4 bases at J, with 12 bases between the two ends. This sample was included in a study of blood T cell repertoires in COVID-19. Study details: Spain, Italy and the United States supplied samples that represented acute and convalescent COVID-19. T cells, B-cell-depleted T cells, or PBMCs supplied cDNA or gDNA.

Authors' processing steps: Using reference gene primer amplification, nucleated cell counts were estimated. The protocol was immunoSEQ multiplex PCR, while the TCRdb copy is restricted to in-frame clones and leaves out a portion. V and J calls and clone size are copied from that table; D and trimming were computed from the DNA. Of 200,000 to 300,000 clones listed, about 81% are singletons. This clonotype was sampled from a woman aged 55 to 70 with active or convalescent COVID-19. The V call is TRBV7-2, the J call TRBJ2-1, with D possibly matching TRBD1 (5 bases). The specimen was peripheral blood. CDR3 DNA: TGTGCCAGCAGCCAAAACAACAGGTACAATGAGCAGTTCTTC. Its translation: CASSQNNRYNEQFF.